What follows are 23 T cell receptor beta chains derived from one specimen sequenced in a study of neurological immune-mediated disorders. One entry per CDR3 protein, called by TCRdb with MiXCR from the 5' RACE reads. The sample has 80,000 or so distinct CDR3 sequences, approximately 10% seen once; the top ten hold around 1.7%. The sequencing input was PBMCs. The receptors were gathered from a man aged 45-60 years in good health.

There are many counts of this clonotype. The rearrangement joins TRBV11-2 to TRBJ2-7, with 9 bases fitting TRBD2. Trimming removed 0 bases from V and 6 bases from J; junction bases left unmatched: 12. This CDR3 has 17 amino acids. Germline V gene sequence: CDR1 SGHAT, CDR2 FQNNGV. Written as DNA, the CDR3 is TGTGCCAGCAGCTTAGATAGAGGTAGCGGGAGTGCGGGCGAGCAGTACTTC. The encoded protein is CASSLDRGSGSAGEQYF.

This clonotype showed up many times. The chain couples TRBV28 to TRBJ2-7, with 9 bases identical to TRBD1. Per the germline V gene, CDR1 is MDHEN and CDR2 is SYDVKM. The CDR3 extends over 13 amino acids. The junction had 4 bases not matched to a gene; V was cut back by 4 bases and J by 6 bases. The CDR3 DNA sequence: TGTGCCAGCAGTTCACCGGACAGGGGCGAGCAGTACTTC. Amino acids: CASSSPDRGEQYF.

This clonotype was seen repeatedly, ten times or more. The chain couples TRBV24-1 to TRBJ2-1; 10 bases fit TRBD2. The CDR3 sequence is 17 residues long. The V gene end was trimmed by 0 bases and the J gene end by 9 bases; junction bases not matched to a gene: 10. Germline V CDR1 and CDR2: KGHDR, SFDVKD. The CDR3 reads CATSDLAAGGPRAEQFF. Written as DNA, the CDR3 is TGTGCCACCAGTGATTTGGCAGCGGGAGGGCCGAGGGCTGAGCAGTTCTTC.

This clonotype was observed many times. This sequence joins TRBV7-8 and TRBJ2-3; D remains ambiguous. The CDR3 totals 13 residues. Germline values: CDR1 SGHVS, CDR2 FQNEAQ. V was pared by 3 bases and J by 1 base, with 5 bases between. The CDR3 coding sequence is TGTGCCAGCAGCTTCCCTGGCACAGATACGCAGTATTTT. Protein product: CASSFPGTDTQYF.

This clonotype has ten or more counts. V is TRBV7-8 and J is TRBJ1-1; 9 nucleotides line up with TRBD1. V trimming: 4 bases; J trimming: 5 bases; junction bases outside the gene matches: 8. The germline V gene encodes CDR1 SGHVS and CDR2 FQNEAQ. CDR3 length: 15 amino acids. The DNA of the CDR3 is TGTGCCAGCAGCTCCAAGGGACAGGGAGTTACTGAAGCTTTCTTT. This encodes CASSSKGQGVTEAFF. The entire variable domain, with the rest obtained from reference TRBV7-8 and TRBJ1-1, is as follows: GAGVSQSPRYKVAKRGQDVALRCDPISGHVSLFWYQQALGQGPEFLTYFQNEAQLDKSGLPSDRFFAERPEGSVSTLKIQRTQQEDSAVYLCASSSKGQGVTEAFFGQGTRLTVV.

The chain has TRBV5-5 and TRBJ1-1; D unclear. Trimming cost V 0 bases and J 14 bases, with 11 bases left between them. CDR3 length: 11 residues. CDR1 is SGHKS, CDR2 YYEKEE, per germline (reference sequence). The CDR3 bases are TGTGCCAGCAGCTTGGAAACGGGGTCCTTCTTT. Protein: CASSLETGSFF.

There are many counts of this clonotype. For the CDR3, the DNA is TGTGCCAGCAGCCCGACAGGGGCGGCTGAAGCTTTCTTT. It translates to CASSPTGAAEAFF. This chain joins TRBV28 and TRBJ1-1, with 8 bases identical to TRBD1. The CDR3 covers 13 residues. Trimming removed 6 bases from V and 6 bases from J; junction bases left unmatched: 6. Germline CDR1 and CDR2: MDHEN and SYDVKM. Looking up the rest from reference TRBV28 and TRBJ1-1 gives the full variable domain: DVKVTQSSRYLVKRTGEKVFLECVQDMDHENMFWYRQDPGLGLRLIYFSYDVKMKEKGDIPEGYSVSREKKERFSLILESASTNQTSMYLCASSPTGAAEAFFGQGTRLTVV.

This clonotype was observed many times. The chain carries TRBV24-1 and TRBJ2-1, with 13 bases fitting TRBD2. After removal of 4 bases from V and 0 bases from J, the junction contained 8 bases not matched to a gene. CDR1 and CDR2 (germline): KGHDR, SFDVKD. The CDR3 sequence is 19 residues long. The CDR3 DNA is TGTGCCACCAGTGACCCCGGACTAGCGGGGGTAAGCTCCTACAATGAGCAGTTCTTC. It translates to CATSDPGLAGVSSYNEQFF.

In this sample, this clonotype turned up many times. The chain employs TRBV5-4 and TRBJ2-3; 9 bases align to TRBD1. The CDR3 is 15 residues long. Germline trimming cut 4 bases from V and 5 bases from J; bases unmatched to any gene: 8. Germline V lookup: CDR1 SGHNT, CDR2 YYREEE (reference sequence). The CDR3: CASSPTGGARDTQYF. In DNA, the CDR3 is TGTGCCAGCAGCCCGACAGGGGGGGCGAGAGATACGCAGTATTTT.

This clonotype was recorded at least ten times. The chain has TRBV29-1 and TRBJ2-2; the D is unclear. The CDR3 runs to 12 residues. The V end was cut by 8 bases, the J end by 7 bases, with 14 bases between. Per germline, CDR1 SQVTM and CDR2 ANQGSEA. The CDR3: CSIGWGSGELFF. The CDR3 bases are TGCAGCATCGGTTGGGGTAGCGGGGAGCTGTTTTTT.

A word on this clonotype: This could be a read error, since a much larger clone is one nucleotide away. The DNA of the CDR3 is TGTGCCAGCAGCTTTACAGACAGTGGGGGAAACACCAGATATTTT. This sequence encodes CASSFTDSGGNTRYF. The V call is TRBV7-8, the J call TRBJ1-3, with D possibly being TRBD1 (5 bases). The CDR3 is 15 amino acids. Germline CDR1 SGHVS, CDR2 FQNEAQ.

This clonotype has at least ten counts. The chain combines TRBV20-1 with TRBJ2-7, with D perhaps TRBD1 (5 bases). V was clipped by 0 bases and J by 4 bases, with 7 bases between them. Germline CDR1 DFQATT, CDR2 SNEGSKA (reference sequence). This CDR3 contains 12 residues. The CDR3 spells CSARDQGYEQYF. DNA for the CDR3: TGCAGTGCTAGAGATCAGGGTTACGAGCAGTACTTC.

There are many counts of this clonotype. The chain combines TRBV5-5 with TRBJ2-3; maybe TRBD1 (5 bases). CDR3 length: 19 residues. Trimming pared 2 bases from V and 0 bases from J, leaving 22 bases between. Germline-derived CDR1 and CDR2 are SGHKS and YYEKEE (reference sequence). CDR3 amino acids: CASSFLPHHRYSSTDTQYF. The CDR3 bases are TGTGCCAGCAGCTTTCTTCCACACCACAGGTATTCGAGCACAGATACGCAGTATTTT.

This clonotype was detected ten times or more. The chain recombines TRBV4-3 with TRBJ1-4; D not resolved. Germline assignment: CDR1 LGHNA and CDR2 YSLEER. Trimming removed 0 bases at V and 4 bases at J, with 9 bases between. The CDR3 length is 15 residues. The CDR3 region has the DNA TGCGCCAGCAGCCAAGATTCTGGGTTTAATGAAAAACTGTTTTTT. Translation gives CASSQDSGFNEKLFF.

This clonotype was counted many times. The rearrangement links TRBV20-1 to TRBJ1-5, with D tentatively TRBD1 (6 bases). CDR1 and CDR2 (germline): DFQATT, SNEGSKA (reference sequence). V was pared by 1 base and J by 4 bases, with 11 bases between. The CDR3 spans 14 residues. The CDR3 spells CSARGGGRNQPQHF. The CDR3 nucleotides read TGCAGTGCTAGAGGGGGGGGGCGGAATCAGCCCCAGCATTTT.

This clonotype was detected many times. This rearrangement joins TRBV4-3 to TRBJ2-6, with unresolved D. Germline CDR1 LGHNA, CDR2 YSLEER. The V and J ends lost 0 bases and 11 bases respectively, with 8 bases between them. CDR3 length: 13 amino acids. CDR3 nucleotides: TGCGCCAGCAGCCAAGAAAGTTGGCACGTCCTGACTTTC. Its protein is CASSQESWHVLTF.

At least ten counts were recorded for this clonotype. The gene calls are TRBV7-2 and TRBJ1-2; 9 nucleotides agree with TRBD1. Trimming cost V 1 base and J 7 bases; bases outside gene matches: 4. Germline-derived CDR1 and CDR2 are SGHTA and FQGNSA. The CDR3 consists of 14 residues. The CDR3 DNA reads as TGTGCCAGCAGCTTAGACAGGGGGCAGCTTGGCTACACCTTC. As protein: CASSLDRGQLGYTF. Based on the CDR3 plus reference TRBV7-2 and TRBJ1-2, the full variable domain is GAGVSQSPSNKVTEKGKDVELRCDPISGHTALYWYRQSLGQGLEFLIYFQGNSAPDKSGLPSDRFSAERTGGSVSTLTIQRTQQEDSAVYLCASSLDRGQLGYTFGSGTRLTVV.

This clonotype was counted ten times or more. The chain joins TRBV5-1 to TRBJ2-5, with 8 bases matching TRBD2. The CDR3 spans 14 residues. V lost 0 bases, J lost 7 bases, and 5 bases stayed unmatched. Germline CDR1 and CDR2: SGHRS and YFSETQ. The CDR3: CASSLDPTSGTQYF. The DNA for the CDR3 is TGCGCCAGCAGCTTGGACCCAACTAGCGGGACCCAGTACTTC.

This clonotype was seen repeatedly, ten times or more. The J gene is TRBJ2-7, the V gene TRBV6-5; TRBD1 matches 8 bases. The CDR3 length is 15 residues. Losses at the gene ends were 2 bases for V and 6 bases for J; bases not matched to a gene: 9. In germline, CDR1 is MNHEY, CDR2 SVGAGI. The CDR3 sequence is CASSYRRTGRVEQYF. For the CDR3, the DNA is TGTGCCAGCAGTTACCGGAGGACAGGGAGAGTCGAGCAGTACTTC.

This clonotype was seen repeatedly, ten times or more. J is TRBJ1-6 and V is TRBV21-1; the tabulated D call, TRBD1, remains unverified against the DNA. TRBV21-1 is a listed pseudogene. CDR3 length: 15 amino acids. DNA for the CDR3: TGTGCCAGCAGCAAAAGGGGACAGGGTAGTTCACCCCTCCACTTT. This encodes CASSKRGQGSSPLHF.

This clonotype was seen repeatedly, ten times or more. The chain is built from TRBV5-1 and TRBJ2-7, with 9 bases fitting TRBD1. Germline-derived CDR1 and CDR2 are SGHRS and YFSETQ. The CDR3 has 14 residues. J was trimmed by 6 bases and V by 0 bases; bases with no gene match: 4. CDR3 region: CASSLDRGQFEQYF. CDR3 sequence (DNA): TGCGCCAGCAGCTTGGACAGGGGGCAGTTCGAGCAGTACTTC.

This clonotype was counted at least ten times. The chain has TRBV29-1 and TRBJ2-5; tentatively, D is TRBD2 (6 bases). The CDR3 extends over 14 amino acids. The V end lost 4 bases, the J end lost 1 base, and 13 bases lay between the germline ends. Germline V gene sequence: CDR1 SQVTM, CDR2 ANQGSEA. The CDR3 region has the DNA TGCAGCGTTGGTGGCGGGGTGATCCAAGAGACCCAGTACTTC. Protein sequence: CSVGGGVIQETQYF. The full variable domain, with the rest looked up from reference TRBV29-1 and TRBJ2-5, is SAVISQKPSRDICQRGTSLTIQCQVDSQVTMMFWYRQQPGQSLTLIATANQGSEATYESGFVIDKFPISRPNLTFSTLTVSNMSPEDSSIYLCSVGGGVIQETQYFGPGTRLLVL.

This clonotype was observed at least ten times. The CDR3 sequence is CASSFSSGTGGELFF. The CDR3 bases are TGTGCCAGCAGTTTTTCGTCAGGGACGGGCGGGGAGCTGTTTTTT. The genes are TRBV12-3 or TRBV12-4 and TRBJ2-2; D tentatively reads TRBD1 or TRBD2 (5 bases each). The CDR3 covers 15 residues. Deletions cut 3 bases from V and 7 bases from J, with 15 bases between.